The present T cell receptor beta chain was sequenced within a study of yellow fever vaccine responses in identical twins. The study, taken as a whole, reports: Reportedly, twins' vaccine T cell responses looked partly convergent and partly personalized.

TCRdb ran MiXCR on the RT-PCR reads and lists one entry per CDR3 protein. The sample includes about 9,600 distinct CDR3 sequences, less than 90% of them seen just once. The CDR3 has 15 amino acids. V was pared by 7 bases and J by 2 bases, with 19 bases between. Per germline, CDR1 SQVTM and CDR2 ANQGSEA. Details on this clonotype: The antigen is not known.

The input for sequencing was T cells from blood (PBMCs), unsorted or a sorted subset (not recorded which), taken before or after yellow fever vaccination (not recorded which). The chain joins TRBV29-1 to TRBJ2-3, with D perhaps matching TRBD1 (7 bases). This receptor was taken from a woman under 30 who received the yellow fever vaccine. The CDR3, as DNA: TGCAGCGGGACCGCGGGACAGACGAACACAGATACGCAGTATTTT. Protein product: CSGTAGQTNTDTQYF.